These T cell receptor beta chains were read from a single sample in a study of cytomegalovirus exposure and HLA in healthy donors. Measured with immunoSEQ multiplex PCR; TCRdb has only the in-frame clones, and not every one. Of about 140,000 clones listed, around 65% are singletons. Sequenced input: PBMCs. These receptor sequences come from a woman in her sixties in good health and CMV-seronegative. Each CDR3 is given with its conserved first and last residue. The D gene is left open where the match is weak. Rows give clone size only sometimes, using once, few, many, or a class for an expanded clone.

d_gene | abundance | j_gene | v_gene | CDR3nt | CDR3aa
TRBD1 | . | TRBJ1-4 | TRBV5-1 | TGCGCCAGCAGAGTGTTTGGGACAGGGGGCGAAAAACTGTTTTTT | CASRVFGTGGEKLFF
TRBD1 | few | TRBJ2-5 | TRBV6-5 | TGTGCCAGCGGGGCCGGGACAGCGGAGACCCAGTACTTC | CASGAGTAETQYF
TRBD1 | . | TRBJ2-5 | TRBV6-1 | TGTGCCAGCAGTCTCCGGGACAGCCAAGAGACCCAGTACTTC | CASSLRDSQETQYF
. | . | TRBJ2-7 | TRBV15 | TGTGCCACCAGCAGAGACAGGGGTAACTACGAGCAGTACTTC | CATSRDRGNYEQYF
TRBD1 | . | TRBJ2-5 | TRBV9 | TGTGCCAGCAGCGCCACCGGGACAGGGGAGACCCAGTACTTC | CASSATGTGETQYF
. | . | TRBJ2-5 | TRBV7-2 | TGTGCCAGCAGCTTAAGGGCCAGGGGATGGGCAATTGAGACCCAGTACTTC | CASSLRARGWAIETQYF
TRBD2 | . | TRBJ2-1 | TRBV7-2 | TGTGCCAGCAGCCTGGGTCCGGCTAGCGGTTACAATGAGCAGTTCTTC | CASSLGPASGYNEQFF
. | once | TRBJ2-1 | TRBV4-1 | TGCGCCAGCAGCCCTCTAAACTCCTACAATGAGCAGTTCTTC | CASSPLNSYNEQFF
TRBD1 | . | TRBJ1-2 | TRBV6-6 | TGTGCCAGCAGTGGGACAGGGGATGGCTACACCTTC | CASSGTGDGYTF
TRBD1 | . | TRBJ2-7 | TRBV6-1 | TGTGCCAGCAGTCCCTCGGACAGGGCGGTCTACGAGCAGTACTTC | CASSPSDRAVYEQYF
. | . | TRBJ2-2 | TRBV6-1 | TGTGCCAGCAGTGCACGCAGGGCCACCGGGGAGCTGTTTTTT | CASSARRATGELFF
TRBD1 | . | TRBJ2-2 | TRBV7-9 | TGTGCCAGCAGCAAACGGACAGGGTTTGGGAAAACCGGGGAGCTGTTTTTT | CASSKRTGFGKTGELFF
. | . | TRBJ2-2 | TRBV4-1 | TGCGCCAGCAGCCGCCAACTTCAGGGGACTAATGACGGGGAGCTGTTTTTT | CASSRQLQGTNDGELFF
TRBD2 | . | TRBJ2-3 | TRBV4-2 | TGTGCCAGCAGCCAAGAGCAAGCGGGGAGAGATACGCAGTATTTT | CASSQEQAGRDTQYF
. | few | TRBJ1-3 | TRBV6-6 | TGTGCCAGCAGTTACTCGAACTTTGAAAACACCATATATTTT | CASSYSNFENTIYF
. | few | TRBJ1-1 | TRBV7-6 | TGTGCCAGCAGCTTAGGTCAGTTGAACACTGAAGCTTTCTTT | CASSLGQLNTEAFF
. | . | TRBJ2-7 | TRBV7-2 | TGTGCCAGCAGCTTTGATTGGAGAGAACCCTCCTACGAGCAGTACTTC | CASSFDWREPSYEQYF
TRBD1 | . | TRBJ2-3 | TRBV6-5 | TGTGCCAGCAGCCACAAGACAGGGCCAGATACGCAGTATTTT | CASSHKTGPDTQYF
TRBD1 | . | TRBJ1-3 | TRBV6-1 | TGTGCCAGCAGTCCAGGGGGGACTGGAAACACCATATATTTT | CASSPGGTGNTIYF
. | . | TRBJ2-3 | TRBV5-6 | TGTGCCAGCAGCCCGGCTGCAGGGTCAACCACAGATACGCAGTATTTT | CASSPAAGSTTDTQYF
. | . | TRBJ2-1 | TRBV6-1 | TGTGCCAGCAGGAGGGACTTCTACAATGAGCAGTTCTTC | CASRRDFYNEQFF
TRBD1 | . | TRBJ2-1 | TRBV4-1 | TGCGCCAGCAGCCAATTTCGCGTATCGACAGGGATTTACAATGAGCAGTTCTTC | CASSQFRVSTGIYNEQFF
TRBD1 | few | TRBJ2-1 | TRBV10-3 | TGTGCCATCAGTAACACAACTACCACCGGGACAGGGCAGTTCTTC | CAISNTTTTGTGQFF
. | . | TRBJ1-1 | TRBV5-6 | TGTGCCAGCAGCTCCTTGGGGGCCTTAAACACTGAAGCTTTCTTT | CASSSLGALNTEAFF
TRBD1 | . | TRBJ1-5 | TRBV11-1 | TGTGCCAGCAGCTTGGGACAGAATCAGCCCCAGCATTTT | CASSLGQNQPQHF
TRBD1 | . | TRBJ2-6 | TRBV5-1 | TGCGCCAGTGGCCGGGACAGGGGGCTTGGGGCCAACGTCCTGACTTTC | CASGRDRGLGANVLTF
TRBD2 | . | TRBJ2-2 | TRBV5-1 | TGCGCCAGCAGCTTGAGCGGGAGCGTGGACACCGGGGAGCTGTTTTTT | CASSLSGSVDTGELFF
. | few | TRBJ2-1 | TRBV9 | TGTGCCAGCAGCGCCCAAACGGGGTGGGGCAATGAGCAGTTCTTC | CASSAQTGWGNEQFF
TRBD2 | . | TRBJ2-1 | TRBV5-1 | TGCGCCAGCAGCGAACTAGCGGGAGGGTCTAGGAATGAGCAGTTCTTC | CASSELAGGSRNEQFF
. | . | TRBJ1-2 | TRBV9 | TGTGCCAGCAGCGCGGACAGCTATGGCTACACCTTC | CASSADSYGYTF
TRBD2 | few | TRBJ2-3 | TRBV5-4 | TGTGCCAGCAGCTTGGGACGGGGGGGGCGGTCGAGTAATTGGCGGGATACGCAGTATTTT | CASSLGRGGRSSNWRDTQYF
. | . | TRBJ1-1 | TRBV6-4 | TGTGCCAGCAGTGTTTCGTTAAACACTGAAGCTTTCTTT | CASSVSLNTEAFF
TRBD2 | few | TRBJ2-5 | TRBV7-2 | TGTGCCAGCAGCCCAAGGAGACTAGCGGGGAAACAAGAGACCCAGTACTTC | CASSPRRLAGKQETQYF
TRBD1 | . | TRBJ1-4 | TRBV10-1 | TGCGCCAGCAGAAACGGAGGGCAGGGGGAAAGTGAAAAACTGTTTTTT | CASRNGGQGESEKLFF
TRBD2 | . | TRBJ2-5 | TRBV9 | TGTGCCAGCAGCGGTAGCGGGGGGGCGTTCGAGACCCAGTACTTC | CASSGSGGAFETQYF
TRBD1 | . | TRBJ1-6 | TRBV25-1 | TGTGCCAGCAGTGAACCGACAGGGAGTAATTCACCCCTCCACTTT | CASSEPTGSNSPLHF
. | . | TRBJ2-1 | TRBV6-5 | TGTGCCAGCAGCGGATCCCGAAGGGGCTACAATGAGCAGTTCTTC | CASSGSRRGYNEQFF
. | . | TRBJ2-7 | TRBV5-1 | TGCGCCAGCAGCTTTACAGGAGACTACGAGCAGTACTTC | CASSFTGDYEQYF
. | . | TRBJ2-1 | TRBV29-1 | TGCAGCGTTGAAGTGGGGGGCTCCTACAATGAGCAGTTCTTC | CSVEVGGSYNEQFF
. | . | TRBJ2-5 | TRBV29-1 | TGCAGCGCCACCCGGTCCGGTTTTCGAGAGACCCAGTACTTC | CSATRSGFRETQYF
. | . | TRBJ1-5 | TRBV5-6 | TGTGCCAGCAGCCTCGGGGGGGCTGATCAGCCCCAGCATTTT | CASSLGGADQPQHF
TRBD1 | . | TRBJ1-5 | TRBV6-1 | TGTGCCAGCAGAAGGGACAGGGGTGATCAGCCCCAGCATTTT | CASRRDRGDQPQHF
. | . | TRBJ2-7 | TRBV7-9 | TGTGCCAGCAGCTTTAACTTGACCTACGAGCAGTACTTC | CASSFNLTYEQYF
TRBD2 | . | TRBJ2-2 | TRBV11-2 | TGTGCCAGCAGCTTAGTGGGTTTAGCGGGAAACACCGGGGAGCTGTTTTTT | CASSLVGLAGNTGELFF
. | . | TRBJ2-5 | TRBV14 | TGTGCCAGCAGCCAAGACCCCCTCCGACAGGGCCGGGGGGAGACCCAGTACTTC | CASSQDPLRQGRGETQYF
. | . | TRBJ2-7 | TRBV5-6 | TGTGCCAGCAGCTTGTGGCCAGGGGCCTACGAGCAGTACTTC | CASSLWPGAYEQYF
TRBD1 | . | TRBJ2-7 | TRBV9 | TGTGCCAGCAGCGTAGGAACAGGGGACGAGCAGTACTTC | CASSVGTGDEQYF
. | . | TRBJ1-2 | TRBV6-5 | TGTGCCAGCAGCTCTCACAAAGGGGGTGGCTACACCTTC | CASSSHKGGGYTF
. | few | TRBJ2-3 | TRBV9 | TGTGCCAGCAGCGACCGGGCCGCAGGGACAGATACGCAGTATTTT | CASSDRAAGTDTQYF
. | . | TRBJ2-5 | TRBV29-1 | TGCAGCGTTCGTCTAGCGCAAGAGACCCAGTACTTC | CSVRLAQETQYF
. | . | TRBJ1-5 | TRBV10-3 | TGTGCCATCAGTGATTACCGGGGCAATCAGCCCCAGCATTTT | CAISDYRGNQPQHF
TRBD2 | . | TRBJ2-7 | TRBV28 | TGTGCCAGCAGCCTAGTGGGGGGGGTCTCGTACTTC | CASSLVGGVSYF
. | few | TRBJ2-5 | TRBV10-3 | TGTGCCTCCAACACGAATAGGGAGGTGGAGACCCAGTACTTC | CASNTNREVETQYF
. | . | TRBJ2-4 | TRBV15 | TGTGCCACCAGCAGAGAAGGAGGGGCCATTCAGTACTTC | CATSREGGAIQYF
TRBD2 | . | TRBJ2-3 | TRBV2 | TGTGCCAGCAGTCCAAGAAGAAGCCCCGGGACTAGCGGGAGCTGGGGGACAGATACGCAGTATTTT | CASSPRRSPGTSGSWGTDTQYF
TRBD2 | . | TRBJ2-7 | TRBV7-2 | TGTGCCAGCAGCTTGTTTCTAGCGGGTTTCTCCTACGAGCAGTACTTC | CASSLFLAGFSYEQYF
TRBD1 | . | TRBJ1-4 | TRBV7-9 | TGTGCCAGCAGCTCTAACAGGGGGTCAACTAATGAAAAACTGTTTTTT | CASSSNRGSTNEKLFF
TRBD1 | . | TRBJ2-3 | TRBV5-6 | TGTGCCAGCAGCTTCACAGGGGGCACAGATACGCAGTATTTT | CASSFTGGTDTQYF